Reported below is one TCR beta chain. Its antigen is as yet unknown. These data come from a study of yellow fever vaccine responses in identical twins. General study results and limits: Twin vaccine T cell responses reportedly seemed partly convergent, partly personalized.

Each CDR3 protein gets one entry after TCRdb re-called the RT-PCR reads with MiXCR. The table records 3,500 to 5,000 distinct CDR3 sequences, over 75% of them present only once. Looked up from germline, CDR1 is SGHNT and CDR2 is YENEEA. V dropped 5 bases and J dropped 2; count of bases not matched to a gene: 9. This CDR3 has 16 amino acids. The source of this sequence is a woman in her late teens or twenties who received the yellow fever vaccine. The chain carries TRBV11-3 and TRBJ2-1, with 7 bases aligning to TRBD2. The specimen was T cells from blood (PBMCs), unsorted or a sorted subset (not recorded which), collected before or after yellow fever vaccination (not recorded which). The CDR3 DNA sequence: TGTGCCAGCAGCCGAACCGGACTAGACCCCTACAATGAGCAGTTCTTC. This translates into CASSRTGLDPYNEQFF.